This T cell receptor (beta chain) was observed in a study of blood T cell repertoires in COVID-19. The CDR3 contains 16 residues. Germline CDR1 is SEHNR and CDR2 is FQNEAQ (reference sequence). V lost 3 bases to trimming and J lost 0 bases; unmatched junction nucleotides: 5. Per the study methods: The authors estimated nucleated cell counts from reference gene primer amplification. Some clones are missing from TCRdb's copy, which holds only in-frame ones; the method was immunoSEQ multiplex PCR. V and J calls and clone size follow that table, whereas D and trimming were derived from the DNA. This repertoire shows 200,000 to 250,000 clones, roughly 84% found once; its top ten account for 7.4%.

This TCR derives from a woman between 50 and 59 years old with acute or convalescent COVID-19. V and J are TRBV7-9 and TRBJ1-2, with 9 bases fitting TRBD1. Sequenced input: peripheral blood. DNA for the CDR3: TGTGCCAGCAGCTTGGGACAGGGCCAGACTAACTATGGCTACACCTTC. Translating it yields CASSLGQGQTNYGYTF.